Presented here are 19 T cell receptor beta chains from one specimen sequenced in a study of neoadjuvant anti-PD-1 for oral cavity cancer. The assay was immunoSEQ multiplex PCR, and TCRdb's table has in-frame clones only and misses some. This sample has some 31,000 clones, with around four fifths found just once. Documented time point: after neoadjuvant nivolumab, at surgical resection. Sequences were derived from PBMCs, sampled after nivolumab (anti-PD-1) treatment. The receptors were sampled from a person aged 35 to 85 with oral cavity squamous cell carcinoma.

This sequence joins TRBV10-2 and TRBJ2-5; 9 nucleotides align to TRBD2. The CDR3 runs to 14 residues. Trimming cost V 7 bases and J 3 bases; bases outside gene matches: 6. CDR1 is WSHSY and CDR2 is SAAADI in the germline V gene. In nucleotides, the CDR3 is TGCGCCAGCATGAGGCTAGCGGGGAAAGAGACCCAGTACTTC. It codes for CASMRLAGKETQYF.

The rearrangement uses TRBV18 and TRBJ1-2; D gene ambiguous. V lost 2 bases to trimming and J lost 3 bases, with 13 bases between them. Germline CDR1 is KGHSH and CDR2 is LQKENI. The CDR3 has 15 amino acids. The CDR3 DNA reads as TGTGCCAGCTCACCATCGGGCAGAAACCACTATGGCTACACCTTC. Its protein is CASSPSGRNHYGYTF.

The V and J genes are TRBV9 and TRBJ2-5; unclear D gene. The germline CDR1 and CDR2 sequences are SGDLS and YYNGEE. Trimming removed 4 bases from V and 1 base from J, with 11 bases in between. This CDR3 is 14 amino acids long. Written as DNA, the CDR3 is TGTGCCAGCAGCCCCCTCAGCAGCCAAGAGACCCAGTACTTC. It codes for CASSPLSSQETQYF.

The chain joins TRBV6-1 to TRBJ2-3; 9 positions agree with TRBD2. Germline lookup yields CDR1 MNHNS and CDR2 SASEGT. V was clipped by 9 bases and J by 3 bases; unmatched bases: 7. CDR3 size: 14 residues. The CDR3 is CASLGLALTDTQYF. CDR3 DNA: TGTGCCAGTTTGGGACTAGCTCTGACAGATACGCAGTATTTT.

This clone showed up just once. The gene calls are TRBV5-6 and TRBJ2-2; D gene uncertain. V was cut by 0 bases and J by 4 bases, with 4 bases left in between. CDR3 length equals 13 residues. CDR1 is SGHDT, CDR2 YYEEEE, per germline. In nucleotides, the CDR3 is TGTGCCAGCAGCTTGGTAGTCACCGGGGAGCTGTTTTTT. Translated: CASSLVVTGELFF.

V and J are TRBV7-2 and TRBJ2-7, with D possibly being TRBD2 (6 bases). In germline, CDR1 is SGHTA, CDR2 FQGNSA. The CDR3 covers 16 residues. Trimming pared 0 bases from V and 6 bases from J, leaving 18 bases between. CDR3 region: CASSLAPRGNGGEQYF. As DNA, the CDR3 is TGTGCCAGCAGCTTAGCCCCGCGGGGTAACGGGGGCGAGCAGTACTTC.

The chain recombines TRBV7-9 with TRBJ1-4; D unclear. The CDR3 runs 14 residues. Germline assignment: CDR1 SEHNR and CDR2 FQNEAQ (reference sequence). V gave up 1 base and J gave up 6 bases, with 9 bases separating them. CDR3: CASSLEASDEKLFF. The CDR3 nucleotides are TGTGCCAGCAGCTTAGAGGCGTCCGATGAAAAACTGTTTTTT.

V gene TRBV7-9 combines with J gene TRBJ1-1; D is unclear. This CDR3 spans 14 amino acids. Trimming left V 2 bases short and J 1 base short, with 8 bases between. CDR1 is SEHNR and CDR2 is FQNEAQ in the germline V gene (reference sequence). The DNA for the CDR3 is TGTGCCAGCAGCTTATCGGGCACGAACACTGAAGCTTTCTTT. As protein: CASSLSGTNTEAFF. Combining the CDR3 with reference TRBV7-9 and TRBJ1-1 gives the whole variable domain DTGVSQNPRHKITKRGQNVTFRCDPISEHNRLYWYRQTLGQGPEFLTYFQNEAQLEKSRLLSDRFSAERPKGSFSTLEIQRTEQGDSAMYLCASSLSGTNTEAFFGQGTRLTVV.

V usage is TRBV12-5 and J usage is TRBJ1-1; 7 bases fit TRBD1. Germline V gives CDR1 LGHNT, CDR2 FRNRAP. The CDR3 sequence is 14 residues long. With V trimmed by 0 bases and J by 4 bases, 2 bases remained unmatched. The CDR3 sequence is CASGLVAGGTEAFF. The DNA for the CDR3 is TGTGCTAGTGGTTTGGTCGCAGGGGGCACTGAAGCTTTCTTT.

By sample fraction, this clone is medium-sized (0.01 to 0.1%). The chain employs TRBV6-5 and TRBJ1-4; D is uncertain. Trimming removed 0 bases from V and 3 bases from J, with 8 bases in between. From germline, CDR1 is MNHEY and CDR2 SVGAGI. This CDR3 region has 15 residues. For the CDR3, the DNA is TGTGCCAGCAGTTACTCCCAGACACCTAATGAAAAACTGTTTTTT. It translates to CASSYSQTPNEKLFF.

The DNA of the CDR3 is TGTGCCAGCAGCTTAACTCCGGGATACAATGAGCAGTTCTTC. Its translation: CASSLTPGYNEQFF. The rearrangement uses TRBV7-3 and TRBJ2-1; D is perhaps TRBD2 (5 bases). Trimming removed 0 bases at V and 4 bases at J, with 7 bases between. The CDR3 length is 14 residues. Germline CDR1 SGHTA, CDR2 FQGTGA.

This clone was seen more than once but under ten times. This chain uses TRBV9 with TRBJ1-1; TRBD1 aligns across 8 bases. Trimming removed 2 bases from V and 4 bases from J; junction bases left unmatched: 10. The CDR3 consists of 16 residues. Germline CDR1 and CDR2: SGDLS and YYNGEE. CDR3 amino acids: CASSVYSRQGLTEAFF. For the CDR3, the DNA is TGTGCCAGCAGCGTTTACTCCCGACAGGGGCTCACTGAAGCTTTCTTT. Full variable domain (remainder filled in from reference TRBV9 and TRBJ1-1): DSGVTQTPKHLITATGQRVTLRCSPRSGDLSVYWYQQSLDQGLQFLIQYYNGEERAKGNILERFSAQQFPDLHSELNLSSLELGDSALYFCASSVYSRQGLTEAFFGQGTRLTVV.

The rearrangement uses TRBV30 and TRBJ2-3; tentative D call: TRBD1 (5 bases). Trimming stripped 3 bases from V and 0 bases from J, with 10 bases between. CDR3 length: 14 residues. From germline, CDR1 is GTSNPN and CDR2 SVGIG (reference sequence). DNA for the CDR3: TGTGCCTGGAGCTCAGGGTTGAGCACAGATACGCAGTATTTT. Protein product: CAWSSGLSTDTQYF.

CDR3 amino acids: CASSLAGRVNQPQHF. The CDR3 DNA follows: TGTGCCAGCAGCTTAGCTGGGAGGGTTAATCAGCCCCAGCATTTT. The chain is built from TRBV7-2 and TRBJ1-5; D gene uncertain. With 0 bases removed from V and 4 bases from J, the gap between germline ends came to 10 bases. CDR1 is SGHTA and CDR2 is FQGNSA in the germline V gene. The CDR3 consists of 15 residues. Drawing the rest from reference TRBV7-2 and TRBJ1-5, the complete variable domain is GAGVSQSPSNKVTEKGKDVELRCDPISGHTALYWYRQSLGQGLEFLIYFQGNSAPDKSGLPSDRFSAERTGGSVSTLTIQRTQQEDSAVYLCASSLAGRVNQPQHFGDGTRLSIL.

The chain combines TRBV6-1 with TRBJ1-5; tentatively, D is TRBD1 (5 bases). Germline CDR1 reads MNHNS; CDR2 reads SASEGT. The CDR3 is 14 residues long. V was trimmed by 2 bases and J by 6 bases, leaving 11 bases between them. CDR3 sequence: CASSELRGGQPQHF. CDR3 DNA sequence: TGTGCCAGCAGTGAATTGAGGGGTGGTCAGCCCCAGCATTTT.

The V and J genes are TRBV19 and TRBJ2-2, with unresolved D. CDR1 and CDR2 from the germline V gene are LNHDA and SQIVND (reference sequence). This CDR3 is built from 16 residues. The V end lost 3 bases, the J end lost 10 bases, and 21 bases lay between the germline ends. The CDR3 region has the DNA TGTGCCAGTAGTATGAGTCACCCCGACCAGTTTAAGGAGCTGTTTTTT. Translated, it gives CASSMSHPDQFKELFF.

The chain combines TRBV4-1 with TRBJ2-3; 10 nucleotides line up with TRBD2. V lost 3 bases to trimming and J lost 2 bases; unmatched junction nucleotides: 14. Germline-derived CDR1 and CDR2 are MGHRA and YSYEKL. The CDR3 contains 19 residues. Written as DNA, the CDR3 is TGCGCCAGCAGCCAGACCCCCCGGGCTAGCGGGAGTTTCACAGATACGCAGTATTTT. This encodes CASSQTPRASGSFTDTQYF.

The chain links TRBV28 to TRBJ2-3; TRBD2 matches 14 bases. Per germline, CDR1 MDHEN and CDR2 SYDVKM. The V segment lost 5 bases and the J segment 2 bases; nucleotides outside the gene matches: 9. This CDR3 is built from 18 residues. The CDR3: CASSLYRGLAGVTDTQYF. In nucleotides, the CDR3 is TGTGCCAGCAGTCTTTACCGGGGACTAGCGGGGGTCACAGATACGCAGTATTTT.

The genes are TRBV6-5 and TRBJ1-4, with D possibly TRBD1 on 6 matching bases. Germline V gives CDR1 MNHEY, CDR2 SVGAGI. This CDR3 has 14 amino acids. V dropped 6 bases and J dropped 8 bases, with 16 bases sitting between them. The CDR3 loop is CASRNRGRGEKLFF. The CDR3 DNA follows: TGTGCCAGCAGAAACCGGGGGCGCGGGGAAAAACTGTTTTTT.